Each of the 27 T cell receptor beta chains below was sequenced from the same sample in a study of OX40 agonist ivuxolimab in advanced cancers. Produced via immunoSEQ multiplex PCR; TCRdb's table is partial and in-frame only. This sample carries about 10,000 clones, roughly two thirds of them seen once, and the ten largest clones take 46%. Sequences were derived from CD4+ or CD8+ T cells sorted from blood, sampled in a trial of the OX40 agonist ivuxolimab. These receptors were collected from an adult with an advanced solid tumor such as melanoma, head and neck, liver or kidney cancer.

A word on this clone: One end of the junction does not line up with germline, which may come from a read error. V gene TRBV27 combines with J gene TRBJ1-1; no clear D. The CDR3 totals 12 residues. CDR1 is MNHEY and CDR2 is SMNVEV in the germline V gene (reference sequence). The CDR3 is CATSDRGTEAFF. The CDR3, as DNA: TGTGCCACCAGTGACCGGGGCACTGAAGCTTTCTTT.

The V and J genes are TRBV5-1 and TRBJ1-4; perhaps TRBD1 as D (5 bases). Germline V gene data show CDR1 as SGHRS and CDR2 as YFSETQ. Trimming pared 5 bases from V and 0 bases from J, leaving 17 bases between. The CDR3 totals 17 residues. CDR3 sequence reads: CASSFGTDATTNEKLFF. The DNA for the CDR3 is TGCGCCAGCAGTTTCGGGACGGATGCTACAACTAATGAAAAACTGTTTTTT.

The rearrangement uses TRBV9 and TRBJ2-2, with D uncertain. This CDR3 region has 17 residues. The V gene's germline CDR1 is SGDLS and CDR2 YYNGEE. The V end lost 0 bases, the J end lost 1 base, and 13 bases lay between the germline ends. The CDR3 region is CASSVEALPGNTGELFF. CDR3 coding DNA: TGTGCCAGCAGCGTAGAGGCCCTGCCTGGGAACACCGGGGAGCTGTTTTTT.

The V call is TRBV7-9, the J call TRBJ2-1, with 11 bases aligning to TRBD2. The CDR3 has 15 residues. Trimming cost V 4 bases and J 9 bases; bases outside gene matches: 8. The V gene's germline CDR1 is SEHNR and CDR2 FQNEAQ (reference sequence). DNA for the CDR3: TGTGCCAGCAGCTCCACGACTAGCGGGATAGGTGAGCAGTTCTTC. Its translation: CASSSTTSGIGEQFF.

This clone appeared a few times. This rearrangement joins TRBV28 to TRBJ2-3, with 14 nucleotides matching TRBD2. The CDR3 sequence is 15 residues long. V trimming: 6 bases; J trimming: 4 bases; junction bases outside the gene matches: 3. CDR1 and CDR2 from the germline V gene are MDHEN and SYDVKM. The CDR3 reads CASRRTSGRSDTQYF. CDR3 sequence (DNA): TGTGCCAGCAGACGGACTAGCGGGAGGTCAGATACGCAGTATTTT.

The sample holds a few counts of this clone. The chain links TRBV29-1 to TRBJ2-3; 14 positions match TRBD2. Trimming at V came to 6 bases and at J to 5 bases, leaving 13 bases not matched to a gene. Germline loops: CDR1 SQVTM, CDR2 ANQGSEA. The CDR3 is made up of 17 amino acids. The CDR3 is CSVESWGTSGRLDTQYF. CDR3 DNA: TGCAGCGTCGAGAGTTGGGGGACTAGCGGGAGATTAGATACGCAGTATTTT.

CDR3 in amino acids: CSVILARGRFGTEAFF. The CDR3 DNA reads TGCAGCGTGATACTCGCTCGAGGGAGGTTCGGCACTGAAGCTTTCTTT. The rearrangement links TRBV29-1 to TRBJ1-1, with no clear D. CDR3 size: 16 residues. The V end lost 6 bases, the J end lost 4 bases, and 24 bases lay between the germline ends. Germline V gene sequence: CDR1 SQVTM, CDR2 ANQGSEA.

The rearrangement joins TRBV4-1 to TRBJ2-1, with TRBD2 identical over 11 bases. In germline, CDR1 is MGHRA, CDR2 YSYEKL. CDR3 length: 18 amino acids. J was trimmed by 5 bases and V by 3 bases; bases with no gene match: 12. CDR3 region: CASSQLDLVTSGNNEQFF. CDR3 DNA sequence: TGCGCCAGCAGCCAGTTAGACCTTGTGACTAGCGGGAACAATGAGCAGTTCTTC.

There are a few counts of this clone. The chain combines TRBV4-1 with TRBJ2-7; 12 positions match TRBD2. Germline values: CDR1 MGHRA, CDR2 YSYEKL. The CDR3 is 16 amino acids. J gave up 5 bases and V 3 bases, and 8 bases lay outside the gene matches. The CDR3 bases are TGCGCCAGCAGCCAGAGACTAGCGGGAGAGGGTAACGAGCAGTACTTC. It yields the protein CASSQRLAGEGNEQYF.

V and J are TRBV12-5 and TRBJ2-7, with D possibly being TRBD1 (6 bases). V lost 6 bases and J 8 bases, leaving 14 bases between the germline ends. In germline, CDR1 is LGHNT, CDR2 FRNRAP. CDR3 length: 12 residues. In DNA, the CDR3 is TGTGCTAGTGGCCGCACAGGGAACCAGCAGTACTTC. Translation: CASGRTGNQQYF.

This clone ranks as medium-sized. This chain joins TRBV6-5 and TRBJ2-7, with D perhaps matching TRBD2 (5 bases). The V gene lost 2 bases and the J gene lost 6 bases, with 17 bases spanning the gap. This CDR3 is 15 amino acids long. Germline V gene lookup returns CDR1 MNHEY and CDR2 SVGAGI. This chain's CDR3 is CASSYVVGASGEQYF. The CDR3 nucleotides read TGTGCCAGCAGTTACGTGGTGGGAGCAAGCGGCGAGCAGTACTTC.

This sequence joins TRBV7-9 and TRBJ2-7; D is possibly TRBD2 (5 bases). V lost 1 base and J 0 bases, leaving 13 bases between the germline ends. The CDR3 runs 16 residues. Germline V CDR1 and CDR2: SEHNR, FQNEAQ (reference sequence). The CDR3 DNA follows: TGTGCCAGCAGCTTAGAGGGTAGCGTAAGCTCCTACGAGCAGTACTTC. Translation gives CASSLEGSVSSYEQYF. The full variable domain, rest sourced from reference TRBV7-9 and TRBJ2-7, is DTGVSQNPRHKITKRGQNVTFRCDPISEHNRLYWYRQTLGQGPEFLTYFQNEAQLEKSRLLSDRFSAERPKGSFSTLEIQRTEQGDSAMYLCASSLEGSVSSYEQYFGPGTRLTVT.

The rearrangement uses TRBV4-1 and TRBJ1-5, with D possibly TRBD1 on 5 matching bases. Germline V gene data show CDR1 as MGHRA and CDR2 as YSYEKL. The CDR3 consists of 16 residues. With 5 bases removed from V and 0 bases from J, the gap between germline ends came to 14 bases. The CDR3 here is CASSGQDGNSNQPQHF. In DNA form, the CDR3 reads TGCGCCAGCAGCGGACAAGACGGAAATAGCAATCAGCCCCAGCATTTT.

The chain uses TRBV7-9 and TRBJ2-7; 14 bases agree with TRBD2. The CDR3 contains 14 residues. Germline CDR1 and CDR2: SEHNR and FQNEAQ (reference sequence). V dropped 4 bases and J dropped 6; count of bases not matched to a gene: 2. The CDR3 is CASSSGLAGGEQYF. CDR3 coding DNA: TGTGCCAGCAGCTCAGGACTAGCGGGAGGCGAGCAGTACTTC.

This clone has more than one count but fewer than ten. The chain has TRBV4-1 and TRBJ1-1; weak D call: TRBD1 (5 bases). CDR1 is MGHRA, CDR2 YSYEKL, per germline. V was clipped by 0 bases and J by 5 bases, with 10 bases between them. There are 14 residues in the CDR3. Here the CDR3 DNA reads TGCGCCAGCAGCCAAGAACAGGAGTTGACTGAAGCTTTCTTT. This gives the protein CASSQEQELTEAFF.

This rearrangement joins TRBV9 to TRBJ1-3; no firm D call. CDR1 and CDR2 from the germline V gene are SGDLS and YYNGEE. V was shortened by 3 bases and J by 6 bases, with 7 bases between the two germline ends. The CDR3 spans 12 residues. This chain's CDR3 is CASSDHTNTIYF. The CDR3 region has the DNA TGTGCCAGCAGCGATCACACAAACACCATATATTTT. The full variable domain, rest sourced from reference TRBV9 and TRBJ1-3, is DSGVTQTPKHLITATGQRVTLRCSPRSGDLSVYWYQQSLDQGLQFLIQYYNGEERAKGNILERFSAQQFPDLHSELNLSSLELGDSALYFCASSDHTNTIYFGEGSWLTVV.

V is TRBV7-6 and J is TRBJ2-7, with 10 bases identical to TRBD2. Trimming cost V 1 base and J 4 bases; bases outside gene matches: 7. The CDR3 is 16 amino acids. Looked up from germline, CDR1 is SGHVS and CDR2 is FNYEAQ. The chain's CDR3 is CASSLGVAGGGYEQYF. The DNA of the CDR3 is TGTGCCAGCAGCTTAGGGGTAGCGGGAGGAGGTTACGAGCAGTACTTC.

This chain links TRBV27 with TRBJ1-5; D is possibly TRBD1 (6 bases). V lost 5 bases and J lost 2, with 10 bases in between. CDR1 is MNHEY, CDR2 SMNVEV, per germline (reference sequence). This CDR3 region has 14 residues. CDR3 nucleotide sequence: TGTGCCAGCAGTCCCAGGGGCGGCAATCAGCCCCAGCATTTT. It yields the protein CASSPRGGNQPQHF.

V is TRBV16 and J is TRBJ2-1, with no clear D. From germline, CDR1 is KGHSY and CDR2 FQNENV. V was shortened by 4 bases and J by 2 bases, with 12 bases between the two germline ends. CDR3 length equals 15 residues. CDR3 DNA sequence: TGTGCCAGCAGCCTTAGTCGGCCCACCTACAATGAGCAGTTCTTC. Translation: CASSLSRPTYNEQFF. The full variable domain, in which reference TRBV16 and TRBJ2-1 provide the parts outside the CDR3, is GEEVAQTPKHLVRGEGQKAKLYCAPIKGHSYVFWYQQVLKNEFKFLISFQNENVFDETGMPKERFSAKCLPNSPCSLEIQATKLEDSAVYFCASSLSRPTYNEQFFGPGTRLTVL.

By sample share, this clone is large (0.1 to 1%). The chain has TRBV7-9 and TRBJ2-5; D might be TRBD1 or TRBD2, each matching 5 bases. Trimming removed 5 bases at V and 5 bases at J, with 21 bases between. This CDR3 comprises 16 residues. The germline V gene has CDR1 SEHNR and CDR2 FQNEAQ (reference sequence). The CDR3: CASSLVASGAGETQYF. DNA for the CDR3: TGTGCCAGCAGCCTTGTAGCGTCTGGAGCAGGGGAGACCCAGTACTTC.

This clone appeared a single time. The J gene is TRBJ1-1, the V gene TRBV10-3; TRBD1 might be the D (6 bases). The CDR3 length is 14 residues. V was clipped by 6 bases and J by 3 bases, with 14 bases between them. Germline V lookup: CDR1 ENHRY, CDR2 SYGVKD. The CDR3 DNA follows: TGTGCCATCAGGGCGCAGGGGTGGGACACTGAAGCTTTCTTT. Protein sequence: CAIRAQGWDTEAFF.

Written as DNA, the CDR3 is TGTGCTAGTGGTTTGGCTAAGGGCCTAGCGGGAGGGGGCATTCAGTACTTC. Amino acids: CASGLAKGLAGGGIQYF. V is TRBV12-5 and J is TRBJ2-4; 12 nucleotides align to TRBD2. The V gene end was trimmed by 1 base and the J gene end by 9 bases; junction bases not matched to a gene: 10. This CDR3 spans 17 amino acids. CDR1 LGHNT and CDR2 FRNRAP come from the germline V gene.

V usage is TRBV11-2 and J usage is TRBJ2-1, with 14 positions matching TRBD2. J gave up 2 bases and V 6 bases, and 0 bases lay outside the gene matches. The CDR3 is made up of 15 amino acids. Germline CDR1 and CDR2: SGHAT and FQNNGV. CDR3 DNA sequence: TGTGCCAGCAGGGGACTAGCGGGGGCCTACAATGAGCAGTTCTTC. Protein sequence: CASRGLAGAYNEQFF.

This clone was detected a few times. The chain has TRBV6-1 and TRBJ2-7; 12 bases are shared with TRBD2. The CDR3 covers 15 residues. Trimming at V came to 2 bases and at J to 5 bases, leaving 4 bases not matched to a gene. CDR1 is MNHNS and CDR2 is SASEGT in the germline V gene. The CDR3 spells CASSELAGGDDEQYF. Here the CDR3 DNA reads TGTGCCAGCAGTGAACTAGCGGGAGGGGATGACGAGCAGTACTTC.

The chain has TRBV5-1 and TRBJ1-2, with D possibly matching TRBD1 (5 bases). This CDR3 has 12 residues. Germline loops: CDR1 SGHRS, CDR2 YFSETQ. The germline V and J ends were trimmed by 5 bases and 6 bases, with 11 bases remaining between them. The DNA for the CDR3 is TGCGCCAGCAGAGACAGCGGACATGGCTACACCTTC. This gives the protein CASRDSGHGYTF.

The chain has TRBV28 and TRBJ2-7; D is unresolved. The V and J ends lost 1 base and 6 bases respectively, with 10 bases between them. CDR3 length equals 13 residues. Per the germline V gene, CDR1 is MDHEN and CDR2 is SYDVKM. CDR3: CASSLYPQVEQYF. The CDR3 DNA reads as TGTGCCAGCAGTTTATATCCCCAGGTCGAGCAGTACTTC.

The rearrangement uses TRBV13 and TRBJ2-7, with D uncertain. Germline V gene sequence: CDR1 PRHDT, CDR2 FYEKMQ (reference sequence). There are 14 residues in the CDR3. Trimming took off 0 bases at V and 6 bases at J, with 12 bases between the two ends. DNA of the CDR3: TGTGCCAGCAGCTTAGGTCCCCGACAAGCCGAGCAGTACTTC. This translates into CASSLGPRQAEQYF.